Below are 4 T cell receptor beta chains sequenced from a single sample in a study of PD-1 blockade in classical Hodgkin lymphoma. TCRdb keeps only in-frame clones here, not all; method: immunoSEQ multiplex PCR. This table holds roughly 90,000 clones, 83% found once. Time point given: cycle 4 day 1 (C4D1), after less than 7 weeks of nivolumab. In every patient, relapse followed autologous stem cell transplantation, while exposure to brentuximab vedotin differed. The input for sequencing was peripheral blood mononuclear cells (PBMCs), taken before the fourth cycle of nivolumab. These receptors all come from a human donor with classical Hodgkin lymphoma.

The table lists this clone with a count of one. This chain uses TRBV4-3 with TRBJ2-7, with TRBD2 identical over 8 bases. Germline V CDR1 and CDR2: LGHNA, YSLEER. V lost 4 bases and J lost 4; bases outside the gene matches: 6. The CDR3 sequence is 14 residues long. The CDR3 spells CASSPGGGGYEQYF. The CDR3 DNA follows: TGCGCCAGCAGCCCGGGAGGGGGGGGGTACGAGCAGTACTTC.

CDR3 protein: CASKIPGQITYEQYF. For the CDR3, the DNA is TGTGCCAGCAAAATCCCGGGACAGATTACCTACGAGCAGTACTTC. The chain recombines TRBV27 with TRBJ2-7, with 7 bases aligning to TRBD1. V lost 7 bases and J lost 2; bases outside the gene matches: 11. This CDR3 contains 15 residues. Germline V lookup: CDR1 MNHEY, CDR2 SMNVEV (reference sequence).

The chain is built from TRBV7-8 and TRBJ1-2; D is perhaps TRBD1 (6 bases). The CDR3 is 15 residues long. With 5 bases removed from V and 4 bases from J, the gap between germline ends came to 17 bases. Germline loops: CDR1 SGHVS, CDR2 FQNEAQ. DNA of the CDR3: TGTGCCAGCAGCCCTAACAGGGTACCGCTCTATGGCTACACCTTC. Protein product: CASSPNRVPLYGYTF. The full variable domain, with the rest looked up from reference TRBV7-8 and TRBJ1-2, is GAGVSQSPRYKVAKRGQDVALRCDPISGHVSLFWYQQALGQGPEFLTYFQNEAQLDKSGLPSDRFFAERPEGSVSTLKIQRTQQEDSAVYLCASSPNRVPLYGYTFGSGTRLTVV.

The chain carries TRBV5-4 and TRBJ2-7; TRBD2 is a possible D gene (6 bases). Trimming removed 4 bases at V and 7 bases at J, with 18 bases between. The CDR3 totals 14 residues. Per the germline V gene, CDR1 is SGHNT and CDR2 is YYREEE (reference sequence). In nucleotides, the CDR3 is TGTGCCAGCAGCCCCCGGAGTGGGGGGTGGGAGCAGTACTTC. It yields the protein CASSPRSGGWEQYF.